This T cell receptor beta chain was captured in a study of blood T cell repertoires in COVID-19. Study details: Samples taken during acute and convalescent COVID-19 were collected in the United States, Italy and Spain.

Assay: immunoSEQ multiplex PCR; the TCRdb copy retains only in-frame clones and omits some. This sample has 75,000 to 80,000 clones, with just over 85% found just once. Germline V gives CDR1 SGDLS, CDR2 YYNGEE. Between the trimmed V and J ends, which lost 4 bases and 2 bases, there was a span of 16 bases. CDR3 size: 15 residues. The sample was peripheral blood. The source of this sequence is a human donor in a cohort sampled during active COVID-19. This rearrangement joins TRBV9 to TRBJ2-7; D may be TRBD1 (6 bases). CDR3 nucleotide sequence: TGTGCCAGCAGCCCAATGGCCGGGACACCCTACGAGCAGTACTTC. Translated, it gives CASSPMAGTPYEQYF.